Shown below are 20 T cell receptor beta chains from a single sample sequenced in a study of T cells in women clearing cervical HPV infection. Assay: immunoSEQ multiplex PCR; the TCRdb copy retains only in-frame clones and omits some. The sample's table shows 42,000 or so clones. Source material: blood buffy coat. The receptors were sampled from a woman between 18 and 69 years old with a cervical HPV16 infection that either progressed to CIN3+ or cleared (not recorded which).

On this clone itself: Sequencing ends 3 residues short of the CDR3 end; the germline J gene provides the rest. The rearrangement joins TRBV7-2 to TRBJ2-3, with TRBD1 identical over 7 bases. The CDR3 consists of 15 residues. Germline values: CDR1 SGHTA, CDR2 FQGNSA. With 2 bases clipped from V and 2 bases from J, the junction kept 4 bases outside the gene matches. The CDR3 protein is CASSLLGQATDTQYF. CDR3 bases read: TGTGCCAGCAGCTTATTAGGACAGGCCACAGATACG.

To note about this clone: The read falls 3 residues short of the CDR3 end, and the missing part is taken from the germline J gene. The chain combines TRBV10-2 with TRBJ1-3; the D is unclear. The length of the CDR3 is 14 residues. With 6 bases removed from V and 4 bases from J, the gap between germline ends came to 13 bases. Per the germline V gene, CDR1 is WSHSY and CDR2 is SAAADI. The CDR3 region is CASRGPPGGNTIYF. The DNA read from the CDR3 is TGCGCCAGCAGGGGCCCCCCGGGGGGAAACACC.

Regarding this clone: The read halts 3 residues ahead of the CDR3 end, with the missing end drawn from the germline J gene. The V and J genes are TRBV2 and TRBJ2-1; 8 nucleotides align to TRBD2. Germline V gene lookup returns CDR1 SNHLY and CDR2 FYNNEI. The V segment lost 7 bases and the J segment 7 bases; nucleotides outside the gene matches: 6. The CDR3 spans 13 residues. CDR3 protein: CASTVGTRNEQFF. The part of the CDR3 DNA that was read is TGTGCCAGCACCGTTGGGACTAGAAATGAG.

Comments on this clone: The CDR3 end lies 3 residues beyond the end of the read and is filled in from the germline J gene. The chain couples TRBV6-2 or TRBV6-3 to TRBJ2-2, with TRBD2 matching 9 bases. Germline values: CDR1 MNHEY, CDR2 SVGEGT. The CDR3 is 15 amino acids. V gave up 8 bases and J gave up 0 bases; unmatched junction bases: 4. The covered CDR3 bases are TGTGCCAGCGCGGGGGGGTACGCGAACACCGGGGAG. It specifies CASAGGYANTGE. The complete CDR3 protein is CASAGGYANTGELFF.

A word on this clone: The CDR3 end falls 3 residues outside the read, so it is completed with the germline J gene. V gene TRBV7-9 combines with J gene TRBJ2-3; D might be TRBD2 (6 bases). This CDR3 contains 14 residues. Germline CDR1 SEHNR, CDR2 FQNEAQ (reference sequence). V dropped 7 bases and J dropped 4 bases, with 15 bases sitting between them. The CDR3 loop reads CASMRAGYADTQYF. CDR3 DNA, as far as it was read: TGTGCCAGCATGCGCGCGGGGTACGCAGATACG.

For this clone: The sequenced fragment ends 3 residues before the CDR3 boundary, so the rest is inferred from the germline J gene. The V call is TRBV29-1, the J call TRBJ2-2, with 11 bases that match TRBD1. V dropped 5 bases and J dropped 7; count of bases not matched to a gene: 6. This CDR3 is built from 14 residues. Germline CDR1 SQVTM, CDR2 ANQGSEA. The CDR3 is CSVLGQGASGELFF. Incomplete CDR3 DNA: TGCAGCGTTTTAGGACAGGGGGCCAGCGGGGAG.

The CDR3 sequence is CASSQGQPGNIQYF. CDR3 DNA, as far as it was read: TGTGCCAGCAGCCAGGGACAGCCTGGAAACATT. The chain carries TRBV11-1 and TRBJ2-4, with TRBD1 matching 7 bases. The read finishes 3 residues shy of the CDR3 end, and the germline J gene is used to complete it. J was trimmed by 6 bases and V by 5 bases; bases with no gene match: 7. This CDR3 comprises 14 residues. Germline lookup yields CDR1 SGHAT and CDR2 FQDESV (reference sequence).

As to this clone: The CDR3 end is not reached by the read, which stops 3 residues before it; the germline J gene fills it in. The chain recombines TRBV18 with TRBJ1-1; 7 bases fit TRBD1. Losses at the gene ends were 3 bases for V and 0 bases for J; bases not matched to a gene: 4. Germline V CDR1 and CDR2: KGHSH, LQKENI. This CDR3 has 15 residues. The part of the CDR3 DNA that was read is TGTGCCAGCTCACCGGTGACAGGGATGAACACTGAA. Translating it yields CASSPVTGMNTE. The CDR3 in its entirety is CASSPVTGMNTEAFF.

As regards this clone: The read ends 3 residues early relative to the CDR3; the germline J gene fills the gap. The chain couples TRBV5-8 to TRBJ2-7; the match to TRBD1 covers 7 bases. This CDR3 has 15 residues. Germline CDR1 is SGHTS and CDR2 is YDEGEE. The V and J ends lost 2 bases and 3 bases, in that order; junction bases with no gene match: 8. The CDR3 is CASSLGGTDIYEQYF. The CDR3 bases that were read are TGTGCCAGCAGCTTAGGGGGCACAGACATCTACGAG. Looking up the rest from reference TRBV5-8 and TRBJ2-7 gives the full variable domain: EAGVTQSPTHLIKTRGQQATLRCSPISGHTSVYWYQQALGLGLQFLLWYDEGEERNRGNFPPRFSGRQFPNYSSELNVNALELEDSALYLCASSLGGTDIYEQYFGPGTRLTVT.

A remark on this clone: With the read ending 3 residues before the CDR3 end, the germline J gene is used to fill in that end. The chain is built from TRBV7-3 and TRBJ2-6, with D perhaps TRBD1 (5 bases). Germline CDR1 reads SGHTA; CDR2 reads FQGTGA. Trimming shortened V by 2 bases and J by 2 bases, and 7 bases separated the two germline ends. The CDR3 loop spans 15 amino acids. Incomplete CDR3 DNA: TGTGCCAGCAGCTTAGGACAAGCTGGGGCCAACGTC. Protein product: CASSLGQAGANV. The full-length CDR3 reads as CASSLGQAGANVLTF.

Of note for this clone: The CDR3 end is not reached by the read, which stops 3 residues before it; the germline J gene fills it in. V gene TRBV5-1 combines with J gene TRBJ1-3; D possibly corresponds to TRBD1 (5 bases). Germline CDR1 is SGHRS and CDR2 is YFSETQ. This CDR3 has 14 amino acids. V was shortened by 4 bases and J by 0 bases, with 8 bases between the two germline ends. Partial CDR3 DNA: TGCGCCAGCAGCCCCGACAGCTCTGGAAACACC. Encoded protein: CASSPDSSGNT. The entire CDR3 is CASSPDSSGNTIYF.

The CDR3 DNA, read in part, is TGCAGTGCCGAGAGAGGGTCTAACTATGGC. This encodes CSAERGSNYG. The full CDR3 reads CSAERGSNYGYTF. The gene calls are TRBV20-1 and TRBJ1-2, with D unresolved. The sequence runs out 3 residues before the end of the CDR3; the remainder is reconstructed from the germline J gene. The V gene lost 6 bases and the J gene lost 0 bases, with 11 bases spanning the gap. CDR3 length: 13 residues. Germline-derived CDR1 and CDR2 are DFQATT and SNEGSKA (reference sequence).

CDR3 sequence: CASSWTPGNTIYF. Partial CDR3 DNA: TGTGCCAGCAGTTGGACGCCGGGGAACACC. The chain couples TRBV12-3 or TRBV12-4 to TRBJ1-3, with D uncertain. The read falls 3 residues short of the CDR3 end, and the missing part is taken from the germline J gene. The CDR3 has 13 residues. Trimming removed 4 bases at V and 7 bases at J, with 11 bases between.

Comment on this clone: The read finishes 3 residues shy of the CDR3 end, and the germline J gene is used to complete it. V usage is TRBV5-4 and J usage is TRBJ2-2; maybe TRBD2 (6 bases). The V gene lost 1 base and the J gene lost 0 bases, with 10 bases spanning the gap. CDR1 SGHNT and CDR2 YYREEE come from the germline V gene (reference sequence). The length of the CDR3 is 16 residues. Partial CDR3 DNA: TGTGCCAGCAGCTTGCGGAGGGGCTCGAACACCGGGGAG. This gives the protein CASSLRRGSNTGE. The CDR3, in full, reads CASSLRRGSNTGELFF. The full variable domain, its missing parts supplied by reference TRBV5-4 and TRBJ2-2, is ETGVTQSPTHLIKTRGQQVTLRCSSQSGHNTVSWYQQALGQGPQFIFQYYREEENGRGNFPPRFSGLQFPNYSSELNVNALELDDSALYLCASSLRRGSNTGELFFGEGSRLTVL.

Worth noting for this clone: Read data end 3 residues before the CDR3 end; the end is taken from the germline J gene. V and J are TRBV2 and TRBJ2-1; TRBD1 is a possible D gene (6 bases). CDR1 and CDR2 from the germline V gene are SNHLY and FYNNEI. Deletions cut 6 bases from V and 8 bases from J, with 11 bases between. CDR3 size: 12 residues. CDR3 DNA (partial): TGTGCCAGCAGGTCCACAGGGCATGAG. Translating gives CASRSTGHE. The complete CDR3 sequence is CASRSTGHEQFF.

The CDR3 sequence is CASSLGGGYGYTF. The covered CDR3 bases are TGTGCCAGCAGTTTAGGGGGGGGCTATGGC. This chain connects TRBV12-3 or TRBV12-4 to TRBJ1-2; a weak D match, TRBD1 (5 bases). Read coverage stops 3 residues before the CDR3 terminus; the germline J gene supplies the remainder. V gave up 1 base and J gave up 4 bases, with 7 bases separating them. The CDR3 is made up of 13 amino acids.

In regard to this clone: The CDR3 extends 3 residues past the end of the read, so its final part is completed from the germline J gene. This chain joins TRBV6-2 or TRBV6-3 and TRBJ2-3, with 9 bases that match TRBD2. This CDR3 region has 13 residues. V was clipped by 5 bases and J by 8 bases; unmatched bases: 5. In germline, CDR1 is MNHEY, CDR2 SVGEGT. This CDR3 is CASSLSSGVTQYF. CDR3 DNA, as far as it was read: TGTGCCAGCAGTCTGTCTAGCGGGGTTACG.

Notes on this clone: The CDR3 goes on 3 residues after the read ends, and that part is filled in from the germline J gene. This sequence joins TRBV29-1 and TRBJ2-6; the D call may be TRBD1 or TRBD2 (6 bases each). Germline values: CDR1 SQVTM, CDR2 ANQGSEA. Trimming cost V 5 bases and J 2 bases, with 10 bases left between them. This CDR3 spans 14 amino acids. CDR3 residues: CSVLEGAGANVLTF. The CDR3 bases that were read are TGCAGCGTTCTGGAGGGGGCTGGGGCCAACGTC.

In the case of this clone: The read gets to within 3 residues of the CDR3 end, and the germline J gene fills in the rest. Other DNA sequences of this sample code for an identical CDR3. The chain links TRBV20-1 to TRBJ2-7, with TRBD2 matching over 8 bases. Trimming removed 3 bases from V and 0 bases from J; junction bases left unmatched: 13. The CDR3 length is 17 residues. Per the germline V gene, CDR1 is DFQATT and CDR2 is SNEGSKA (reference sequence). This CDR3 reads CSARGNLLAESSYEQYF. The sequenced part of the CDR3 DNA is TGCAGTGCTAGGGGGAACCTACTAGCGGAGAGCTCCTACGAG.

Turning to this clone: The CDR3 end lies 3 residues beyond the end of the read and is filled in from the germline J gene. The V gene is TRBV13, the J gene TRBJ2-3; 9 bases fit TRBD2. Germline V CDR1 and CDR2: PRHDT, FYEKMQ (reference sequence). The CDR3 runs to 16 residues. Germline trimming cut 5 bases from V and 0 bases from J; bases unmatched to any gene: 6. The CDR3 loop reads CASSTAAGGSTDTQYF. CDR3 DNA, as far as it was read: TGTGCCAGCAGCACTGCTGCGGGGGGGAGCACAGATACG.